The 15 T cell receptor beta chains presented below share a single source sample, sequenced in a study of control samples from healthy donors and cancer patients. Repertoires were generated with immunoSEQ multiplex PCR, while TCRdb's copy carries only in-frame clones and drops some. The sample yields 95,000 to 100,000 clones, around 89% seen once. The sequencing sample was made of blood. The source is a man aged 25-45 years in good health.

The genes are TRBV12-5 and TRBJ2-3; TRBD2 aligns across 8 bases. V was pared by 3 bases and J by 3 bases, with 23 bases of the junction left unmatched. Germline CDR1 LGHNT, CDR2 FRNRAP. This CDR3 comprises 21 residues. CDR3 nucleotide sequence: TGTGCTAGTGGTTTAGGAACAGGATTGGGATTTAGCGGGACTCTTACAGATACGCAGTATTTT. Translating it yields CASGLGTGLGFSGTLTDTQYF.

This rearrangement joins TRBV9 to TRBJ1-6; D gene ambiguous. V lost 0 bases to trimming and J lost 9 bases, with 13 bases between them. Germline CDR1 reads SGDLS; CDR2 reads YYNGEE. The CDR3 length is 15 residues. The CDR3 sequence is CASSVGGQSSSPLHF. The CDR3 DNA is TGTGCCAGCAGCGTAGGCGGCCAGTCCAGTTCACCCCTCCACTTT.

With regard to this clone: Distinct nucleotide sequences in the sample also encode this CDR3. The chain joins TRBV5-1 to TRBJ1-2; 7 bases map to TRBD1. CDR1 and CDR2 from the germline V gene are SGHRS and YFSETQ. CDR3 length equals 15 residues. V dropped 0 bases and J dropped 0; count of bases not matched to a gene: 2. The CDR3 sequence: CASSLGQGSNYGYTF. The CDR3 coding sequence is TGCGCCAGCAGCTTGGGACAGGGATCTAACTATGGCTACACCTTC. Using reference TRBV5-1 and TRBJ1-2 for the parts outside the CDR3, the full variable domain is KAGVTQTPRYLIKTRGQQVTLSCSPISGHRSVSWYQQTPGQGLQFLFEYFSETQRNKGNFPGRFSGRQFSNSRSEMNVSTLELGDSALYLCASSLGQGSNYGYTFGSGTRLTVV.

The chain uses TRBV19 and TRBJ2-3, with a weak D call TRBD1 (7 bases). This CDR3 region has 15 residues. Trimming cost V 5 bases and J 3 bases, with 15 bases left between them. The germline CDR1 and CDR2 sequences are LNHDA and SQIVND (reference sequence). Written as DNA, the CDR3 is TGTGCCAGTAGTCTGGCAGGGGGGTCAACAGATACGCAGTATTTT. Its translation: CASSLAGGSTDTQYF. The complete variable domain, with remaining parts taken from reference TRBV19 and TRBJ2-3, reads DGGITQSPKYLFRKEGQNVTLSCEQNLNHDAMYWYRQDPGQGLRLIYYSQIVNDFQKGDIAEGYSVSREKKESFPLTVTSAQKNPTAFYLCASSLAGGSTDTQYFGPGTRLTVL.

As DNA, the CDR3 is TGTGCCAGCAGCGTACAACGACAGGGCCCCTTTTCGGGGCAGTACGTC. It yields the protein CASSVQRQGPFSGQYV. The J gene is TRBJ2-7, the V gene TRBV9; 7 nucleotides agree with TRBD1. Germline CDR1 SGDLS, CDR2 YYNGEE. This CDR3 spans 16 amino acids. J gave up 9 bases and V 1 base, and 16 bases lay outside the gene matches.

The V call is TRBV4-1, the J call TRBJ2-3, with D possibly TRBD2 on 6 matching bases. Trimming removed 2 bases from V and 1 base from J, with 10 bases in between. Germline V CDR1 and CDR2: MGHRA, YSYEKL. The CDR3 has 15 amino acids. CDR3 amino acids: CASSQSGLRTDTQYF. The CDR3 DNA follows: TGCGCCAGCAGCCAATCGGGACTCCGCACAGATACGCAGTATTTT.

Judged by abundance, this clone is medium-sized (0.01 to 0.1%). The chain joins TRBV20-1 to TRBJ2-1; no clear D. Per germline, CDR1 DFQATT and CDR2 SNEGSKA (reference sequence). This CDR3 has 14 residues. The V end lost 3 bases, the J end lost 0 bases, and 9 bases lay between the germline ends. CDR3 coding DNA: TGCAGTGCTAGTCCCTGGAACTCCTACAATGAGCAGTTCTTC. This encodes CSASPWNSYNEQFF.

This chain joins TRBV7-2 and TRBJ2-4; a weak D match, TRBD2 (5 bases). The CDR3 runs 14 residues. Looked up from germline, CDR1 is SGHTA and CDR2 is FQGNSA. V was trimmed by 1 base and J by 2 bases, leaving 6 bases between them. The CDR3 reads CASSLGGSKNIQYF. CDR3 sequence (DNA): TGTGCCAGCAGCTTAGGCGGGTCCAAAAACATTCAGTACTTC.

The genes are TRBV18 and TRBJ2-3; D is uncertain. There are 14 residues in the CDR3. CDR1 KGHSH and CDR2 LQKENI come from the germline V gene. V was pared by 3 bases and J by 6 bases, with 13 bases between. In DNA form, the CDR3 reads TGTGCCAGCTCACCTGGTAGTTCGGGCGATACGCAGTATTTT. Its protein product is CASSPGSSGDTQYF.

J is TRBJ2-5 and V is TRBV5-5; the match to TRBD2 covers 7 bases. J gave up 5 bases and V 2 bases, and 9 bases lay outside the gene matches. CDR1 and CDR2 from the germline V gene are SGHKS and YYEKEE (reference sequence). The CDR3 is made up of 15 amino acids. As DNA, the CDR3 is TGTGCCAGCAGCTTTGATGGGCTAGCGGCCGAGACCCAGTACTTC. Its protein product is CASSFDGLAAETQYF.

This rearrangement joins TRBV5-5 to TRBJ2-7; D is unresolved. V gave up 4 bases and J gave up 0 bases, with 11 bases separating them. This CDR3 has 14 amino acids. The germline V gene encodes CDR1 SGHKS and CDR2 YYEKEE (reference sequence). The DNA of the CDR3 is TGTGCCAGCAGCCCCTACGCAGACTCCTACGAGCAGTACGTC. Amino acid sequence: CASSPYADSYEQYV.

The chain joins TRBV3-1 (or the pseudogene TRBV3-2) to TRBJ1-1; D remains ambiguous. The germline V gene has CDR1 LGHDT and CDR2 YNNKEL (reference sequence). There are 14 residues in the CDR3. V was cut by 7 bases and J by 1 base, with 13 bases left in between. This CDR3 reads CASIPGGSNTEAFF. CDR3 nucleotide sequence: TGTGCCAGCATCCCAGGAGGCTCGAACACTGAAGCTTTCTTT.

This rearrangement joins TRBV9 to TRBJ1-3; D not resolved. V was pared by 0 bases and J by 6 bases, with 4 bases between. The CDR3 contains 12 residues. Germline loops: CDR1 SGDLS, CDR2 YYNGEE. The CDR3 sequence is CASSVVENTIYF. CDR3 bases: TGTGCCAGCAGCGTAGTTGAAAACACCATATATTTT.

About this clone itself: This same CDR3 is encoded by further DNA sequences in the sample. The chain employs TRBV9 and TRBJ2-1; TRBD2 agrees at 11 bases. Losses at the gene ends were 3 bases for V and 9 bases for J; bases not matched to a gene: 8. The germline V gene encodes CDR1 SGDLS and CDR2 YYNGEE. The CDR3 totals 15 residues. CDR3 DNA sequence: TGTGCCAGCAGCGGTACTAGCGGGAGTGGAGGTGAGCAGTTCTTC. Protein: CASSGTSGSGGEQFF.

This chain uses TRBV12-5 with TRBJ1-5; D is perhaps TRBD1 (5 bases). This CDR3 spans 16 amino acids. V was trimmed by 0 bases and J by 7 bases, leaving 16 bases between them. CDR1 LGHNT and CDR2 FRNRAP come from the germline V gene. CDR3 coding DNA: TGTGCTAGTGGTTTGGTACAAGGCAGGGAAGGCCAGCCCCAGCATTTT. It translates to CASGLVQGREGQPQHF.